The 30 T cell receptor beta chains below all came from one sample that was sequenced in a study of T cell repertoires in cytomegalovirus infection. TCRdb reanalysed the reads using MiXCR and keeps one entry per CDR3 protein. The data show almost 550,000 distinct CDR3 sequences, approximately 15% seen once. Sequencing was done on a sample of CD8+ T cells from PBMCs. These receptors were taken from a human donor in good health (CMV status not recorded). Some clones in this sample may be carry-over from other donors' samples.

The gene calls are TRBV4-1 and TRBJ2-7; 9 bases agree with TRBD1. The germline V gene has CDR1 MGHRA and CDR2 YSYEKL. CDR3 length equals 16 residues. The trim removed 0 bases at V and 7 bases at J, leaving 10 bases unmatched. CDR3 loop: CASSQDTRLGTGEQYF. Written as DNA, the CDR3 is TGCGCCAGCAGCCAAGATACGAGACTGGGGACAGGGGAGCAGTACTTC.

This clonotype was counted between two and nine times. The rearrangement joins TRBV6-5 to TRBJ2-2; D unclear. CDR1 and CDR2 (germline): MNHEY, SVGAGI. The V end was cut by 1 base, the J end by 1 base, with 1 base between. CDR3 length equals 13 residues. In nucleotides, the CDR3 is TGTGCCAGCAGTTACTTGAACACCGGGGAGCTGTTTTTT. This encodes CASSYLNTGELFF.

This clonotype was found a few times. The genes are TRBV27 and TRBJ1-1; perhaps TRBD1 as D (5 bases). The CDR3 has 13 residues. Germline CDR1 and CDR2: MNHEY and SMNVEV (reference sequence). V lost 4 bases and J lost 4, with 10 bases in between. The CDR3 sequence: CASSSLRGTEAFF. Here the CDR3 DNA reads TGTGCCAGCAGTTCGTTAAGGGGCACTGAAGCTTTCTTT.

There are a few counts of this clonotype. This rearrangement joins TRBV27 to TRBJ2-7; D is undetermined. The CDR3 sequence is 13 residues long. Germline CDR1 reads MNHEY; CDR2 reads SMNVEV (reference sequence). Trimming left V 7 bases short and J 4 bases short, with 14 bases between. CDR3 in amino acids: CASKLEGFYEQYF. The DNA of the CDR3 is TGTGCCAGCAAGCTAGAAGGATTTTACGAGCAGTACTTC.

This clonotype was found many times. The V and J genes are TRBV4-2 and TRBJ2-2; TRBD1 matches at 8 bases. There are 15 residues in the CDR3. The V gene end was trimmed by 4 bases and the J gene end by 5 bases; junction bases not matched to a gene: 6. In germline, CDR1 is LGHNA, CDR2 YNFKEQ. CDR3 nucleotide sequence: TGTGCCAGCAGCCCCGGACAGGGCTGGACCGGGGAGCTGTTTTTT. This sequence encodes CASSPGQGWTGELFF.

This clonotype has at least ten counts. This chain links TRBV11-2 with TRBJ2-3, with 8 nucleotides matching TRBD2. In germline, CDR1 is SGHAT, CDR2 FQNNGV. Unmatched junction bases numbered 11, after V lost 3 bases and J lost 0 bases. This CDR3 region has 18 residues. Here the CDR3 reads CASSFPTSAGTSTDTQYF. CDR3 nucleotide sequence: TGTGCCAGCAGCTTCCCGACTAGCGCGGGGACTAGCACAGATACGCAGTATTTT.

There are a few counts of this clonotype. The chain is built from TRBV20-1 and TRBJ2-1; 8 bases align to TRBD2. J was trimmed by 1 base and V by 6 bases; bases with no gene match: 14. Germline CDR1 is DFQATT and CDR2 is SNEGSKA (reference sequence). The CDR3 has 17 amino acids. CDR3 sequence: CSAPPRGLAVSYNEQFF. The CDR3 nucleotides are TGCAGTGCCCCCCCCCGAGGACTAGCAGTTTCCTACAATGAGCAGTTCTTC.

As for this clonotype: Without the conserved terminal phenylalanine or tryptophan, this CDR3 likely stems from a read error. The chain combines TRBV24-1 with TRBJ1-5; TRBD1 aligns across 7 bases. Unmatched junction bases numbered 6, after V lost 8 bases and J lost 6 bases. CDR1 is KGHDR, CDR2 SFDVKD, per germline. This CDR3 spans 13 amino acids. Here the CDR3 DNA reads TGTGCCACCATACAGGGGTTCGGTCAGCCCCAGCATTTA. Translating it yields CATIQGFGQPQHL.

This clonotype was recorded many times. The chain joins TRBV12-3 or TRBV12-4 to TRBJ2-3; D possibly uses TRBD1 or TRBD2 (6 bases each). Deletions cut 8 bases from V and 4 bases from J, with 22 bases between. The CDR3 totals 16 residues. The CDR3 loop is CASGYPVGGRPDTQYF. In DNA form, the CDR3 reads TGTGCCAGCGGATACCCGGTTGGGGGGCGCCCAGATACGCAGTATTTT.

This clonotype was recorded many times. The chain uses TRBV28 and TRBJ2-7; D perhaps matches TRBD2 (5 bases). CDR1 MDHEN and CDR2 SYDVKM come from the germline V gene. V lost 2 bases, J lost 3 bases, and 11 bases lay in between. The CDR3 spans 14 residues. CDR3 in DNA: TGTGCCAGCAGTTTAGTTGGAGCGGACTACGAGCAGTACTTC. Its translation: CASSLVGADYEQYF.

The chain uses TRBV9 and TRBJ2-7; 9 bases are shared with TRBD1. CDR1 SGDLS and CDR2 YYNGEE come from the germline V gene. V lost 3 bases to trimming and J lost 3 bases; unmatched junction nucleotides: 7. The CDR3 runs 15 residues. In DNA, the CDR3 is TGTGCCAGCAGCGCACAGGGGGCGCCGGGCTACGAGCAGTACTTC. It codes for CASSAQGAPGYEQYF.

This clonotype was counted ten times or more. This chain links TRBV7-4 with TRBJ1-5; D gene ambiguous. Per germline, CDR1 SGHVT and CDR2 SQSDAQ. The CDR3 is 17 amino acids. With 1 base removed from V and 1 base from J, the gap between germline ends came to 14 bases. This CDR3 is CASSLEQQTLSNQPQHF. CDR3 bases: TGTGCCAGCAGCTTAGAGCAACAGACCTTGAGCAATCAGCCCCAGCATTTT.

With regard to this clonotype: A much more abundant neighbour one base away suggests this may be a read error. This chain links TRBV12-3 or TRBV12-4 with TRBJ2-5, with no clear D. The CDR3 sequence is 13 residues long. V lost 6 bases, J lost 9 bases, and 17 bases lay in between. CDR3 in DNA: TGTGCCAGCAGGACATCCAAGAAAATGGCCCAGTACTTC. This codes for CASRTSKKMAQYF.

The genes are TRBV20-1 and TRBJ1-2; no definite D call. Germline loops: CDR1 DFQATT, CDR2 SNEGSKA (reference sequence). The CDR3 contains 14 residues. The V end was cut by 0 bases, the J end by 4 bases, with 12 bases between. The CDR3 loop is CSARDRARTYGYTF. In nucleotides, the CDR3 is TGCAGTGCTAGAGATCGCGCCAGAACCTATGGCTACACCTTC.

The chain is built from TRBV5-4 and TRBJ2-2; TRBD2 matches 7 bases. V was clipped by 3 bases and J by 2 bases; unmatched bases: 4. Germline loops: CDR1 SGHNT, CDR2 YYREEE (reference sequence). The CDR3 length is 15 residues. This chain's CDR3 is CASSWASGNTGELFF. CDR3 bases: TGTGCCAGCAGCTGGGCTAGCGGAAACACCGGGGAGCTGTTTTTT. The full variable domain, with the rest looked up from reference TRBV5-4 and TRBJ2-2, is ETGVTQSPTHLIKTRGQQVTLRCSSQSGHNTVSWYQQALGQGPQFIFQYYREEENGRGNFPPRFSGLQFPNYSSELNVNALELDDSALYLCASSWASGNTGELFFGEGSRLTVL.

V usage is TRBV7-7 and J usage is TRBJ2-1; 13 bases are a match to TRBD2. The CDR3 runs 16 residues. Trimming at V came to 2 bases and at J to 4 bases, leaving 2 bases not matched to a gene. Germline assignment: CDR1 SSHAT and CDR2 FNYEAQ (reference sequence). CDR3 bases: TGTGCCAGCAGCTTACCGACTAGCGGGGGGTACAATGAGCAGTTCTTC. Residues: CASSLPTSGGYNEQFF.

The chain couples TRBV27 to TRBJ2-3; D perhaps matches TRBD2 (5 bases). Germline values: CDR1 MNHEY, CDR2 SMNVEV (reference sequence). The CDR3 consists of 15 residues. V lost 3 bases and J lost 0, with 10 bases in between. As DNA, the CDR3 is TGTGCCAGCAGTTTCGGTACGGGGAGCACAGATACGCAGTATTTT. Translation: CASSFGTGSTDTQYF.

This clonotype was recorded many times. The rearrangement uses TRBV7-9 and TRBJ1-2; D not certain. CDR1 and CDR2 from the germline V gene are SEHNR and FQNEAQ (reference sequence). CDR3 length: 16 residues. V lost 1 base to trimming and J lost 3 bases, with 15 bases between them. This chain's CDR3 is CASSLENFGRDYGYTF. CDR3 sequence (DNA): TGTGCCAGCAGCTTAGAAAACTTCGGCAGAGACTATGGCTACACCTTC.

This clonotype was picked up many times. This rearrangement joins TRBV7-9 to TRBJ2-3, with 7 bases matching TRBD2. CDR1 and CDR2 from the germline V gene are SEHNR and FQNEAQ (reference sequence). This CDR3 is 15 amino acids long. V shed 1 base, J shed 4 bases, and the junction held 5 bases outside the gene matches. CDR3 coding DNA: TGTGCCAGCAGCTTAGGAATTAGCGGGTCAGATACGCAGTATTTT. As protein: CASSLGISGSDTQYF.

The gene calls are TRBV25-1 and TRBJ2-5; D may be TRBD1 (6 bases). Per the germline V gene, CDR1 is MGHDK and CDR2 is SYGVNS. The CDR3 extends over 15 amino acids. V gave up 2 bases and J gave up 4 bases, with 14 bases separating them. CDR3 coding DNA: TGTGCCAGCAGTGAAGTGGGGGCGAGGGGAGAGACCCAGTACTTC. It is translated as CASSEVGARGETQYF.

Regarding this clonotype: One base away lies a much larger clone, so this may be a sequencing read error. This chain connects TRBV12-5 to TRBJ1-3; unclear D gene. In germline, CDR1 is LGHNT, CDR2 FRNRAP. The CDR3 loop spans 12 amino acids. Here the CDR3 reads CTSGPQGNTIYF. CDR3 nucleotide sequence: TGTACTAGTGGGCCCCAAGGAAACACCATATATTTT.

The chain carries TRBV20-1 and TRBJ2-7; the D gene is possibly TRBD1 (6 bases). The CDR3 loop spans 16 amino acids. Germline assignment: CDR1 DFQATT and CDR2 SNEGSKA (reference sequence). V dropped 1 base and J dropped 0 bases, with 16 bases sitting between them. The CDR3 nucleotides read TGCAGTGCTAGAGGAAAGCCGGGACATAGCTCCTACGAGCAGTACTTC. It encodes CSARGKPGHSSYEQYF.

This clonotype was recorded at least ten times. The CDR3 region has the DNA TGTGCTAGTGGTTTGAACGCGGGGGGCACAGATACGCAGTATTTT. Encoded protein: CASGLNAGGTDTQYF. The chain employs TRBV12-5 and TRBJ2-3, with 7 bases identical to TRBD2. The CDR3 sequence is 15 residues long. CDR1 LGHNT and CDR2 FRNRAP come from the germline V gene. With 2 bases clipped from V and 1 base from J, the junction kept 3 bases outside the gene matches.

There are a few counts of this clonotype. The V and J genes are TRBV19 and TRBJ2-7; 8 nucleotides line up with TRBD1. J was trimmed by 3 bases and V by 4 bases; bases with no gene match: 11. The germline CDR1 and CDR2 sequences are LNHDA and SQIVND (reference sequence). The CDR3 spans 16 residues. The CDR3 bases are TGTGCCAGTAGTAGTTCAAACAGGGGGACCTACTACGAGCAGTACTTC. Translated, it gives CASSSSNRGTYYEQYF. The full variable domain, rest sourced from reference TRBV19 and TRBJ2-7, is DGGITQSPKYLFRKEGQNVTLSCEQNLNHDAMYWYRQDPGQGLRLIYYSQIVNDFQKGDIAEGYSVSREKKESFPLTVTSAQKNPTAFYLCASSSSNRGTYYEQYFGPGTRLTVT.

This clonotype was detected ten times or more. The CDR3 loop is CASSLKLFSATLIHFANTGELFF. The CDR3 nucleotides read TGTGCCAGCAGTTTAAAACTATTCTCAGCGACTCTTATACACTTCGCGAACACCGGGGAGCTGTTTTTT. The rearrangement joins TRBV27 to TRBJ2-2; no clear D. The CDR3 is 23 residues long. Deletions cut 2 bases from V and 0 bases from J, with 31 bases between. The V gene's germline CDR1 is MNHEY and CDR2 SMNVEV (reference sequence).

This clonotype was counted at least ten times. The rearrangement uses TRBV6-5 and TRBJ2-2, with D tentatively TRBD1 or TRBD2 (5 bases each). Trimming removed 2 bases at V and 5 bases at J, with 9 bases between. Per the germline V gene, CDR1 is MNHEY and CDR2 is SVGAGI. CDR3 length: 14 amino acids. The CDR3 DNA sequence: TGTGCCAGCAGTTACACGGGACGAACCGGGGAGCTGTTTTTT. As protein: CASSYTGRTGELFF.

At least ten counts were recorded for this clonotype. This chain uses TRBV6-5 with TRBJ1-1, with D hard to call. Per the germline V gene, CDR1 is MNHEY and CDR2 is SVGAGI. CDR3 length: 13 amino acids. The V and J ends lost 9 bases and 3 bases respectively, with 14 bases between them. The CDR3: CASAWQDYTEAFF. CDR3 DNA sequence: TGTGCCAGTGCTTGGCAGGATTACACTGAAGCTTTCTTT.

This clonotype was seen more than once but under ten times. The genes are TRBV24-1 and TRBJ2-7; unclear D gene. CDR1 KGHDR and CDR2 SFDVKD come from the germline V gene. Trimming cost V 4 bases and J 5 bases, with 14 bases left between them. The CDR3 totals 14 residues. CDR3 region: CATSDQPQYHEQYF. The CDR3 region has the DNA TGTGCCACCAGTGACCAGCCACAGTACCACGAGCAGTACTTC.

This clonotype was seen a few times. CDR3 loop: CASSLKTGDYEQYF. CDR3 coding DNA: TGTGCCAGCAGTTTAAAGACAGGGGACTACGAGCAGTACTTC. The chain combines TRBV28 with TRBJ2-7; 8 nucleotides agree with TRBD1. The V gene's germline CDR1 is MDHEN and CDR2 SYDVKM. Trimming at V came to 2 bases and at J to 3 bases, leaving 3 bases not matched to a gene. CDR3 length: 14 amino acids.

The chain combines TRBV19 with TRBJ1-1; the match to TRBD1 covers 8 bases. This CDR3 contains 14 residues. V lost 5 bases to trimming and J lost 3 bases; unmatched junction nucleotides: 5. The germline CDR1 and CDR2 sequences are LNHDA and SQIVND (reference sequence). The CDR3 DNA sequence: TGTGCCAGTAGTGCGGGACAGGTTTACACTGAAGCTTTCTTT. This translates into CASSAGQVYTEAFF.